This paragraph reports one T cell receptor (beta chain). The antigen it recognizes is unknown. No base quality values were provided; no much bigger clone lies one nucleotide off. This entry is derived from a study of a mutant IDH1 vaccine in newly diagnosed glioma (dated by TCRdb to the early 2020s). About the investigation overall: Vaccination began 4-6 weeks after radiotherapy alone, or alongside temozolomide cycles in the chemotherapy-containing groups. Of the 30 to 35 patients who were treated, about 60% were male and approximately 38% were female, and the mean age was around 40 years. Prior to enrollment, standard therapy consisting of radiotherapy alone, temozolomide alone, or radiochemotherapy with temozolomide had been administered to patients, with the combination being received by most patients. The week-35 safety follow-up was designated visit V12, and the week-47 end of study was designated visit V13. Six visits were used for peripheral blood collection: V03 (baseline), V05, V07, V10, V12 and V13. For exploratory analyses, under 30 treated patients had longitudinal TCRB deep sequencing done wherever samples were available. Overall results and qualifications from the work: Immune responses induced by the vaccine were seen in roughly 95% of patients across multiple MHC alleles. It was noted by the authors that analyses of patient blood samples could not be reproduced owing to sample limitations. Changes in the top peripheral T cell clonotypes picked up by TCRB sequencing did not appear to be linked to pseudoprogression. Availability determined which PBMC samples were chosen for TCRB deep sequencing.

Library prep was done by the immunoSEQ multiplex PCR assay. The hsTCRB Kit was used according to the manufacturer's protocol to amplify rearranged TCR beta chain sequences. Sequencing of TCRB libraries was carried out on an Illumina MiSeq. Per the source publication's procedure: Demultiplexing, trimming and gene mapping were performed with the kit vendor's proprietary platform. TCRdb provides this immuneACCESS table in a form limited to in-frame rearrangements. Some clones are lacking; in checked studies, under half of them reflect an unresolved V gene, and why the rest are absent is not known. The V and J calls and the clone size are those of that table, but D and trimming were determined from the DNA. This sample lists roughly 26,000 clones; over 65% were detected once. The ten largest clones add up to roughly 30% of the sample. The intended sense of this specimen's time point label: week 35, safety follow-up. Each vaccine dose was 300 ug of a 20-mer mutant IDH1 peptide in Montanide, given subcutaneously with topical imiquimod. Patients were given eight vaccinations, in weeks 1, 3, 5, 7, 11, 15, 19 and 23, which matched visits V03 through V10. The donors had newly diagnosed IDH1-mutant astrocytomas of WHO grade 3 or 4 that showed loss of nuclear ATRX. The samples were drawn from NOA16, a multicentre, single-arm, open-label phase I trial in Germany that tested a mutant IDH1 peptide vaccine in humans for the first time. Genomic DNA for TCRB sequencing was extracted from EDTA blood using the DNeasy Blood and Tissue Kit.

The material sequenced was PBMCs, taken from a glioma patient whose treatment included an IDH1 peptide vaccine. This receptor was taken from a man aged 25 to 40 with glioma.

CDR3 loop: CASSASRGTEAFF. The DNA is as follows: TGTGCCAGCAGCGCCTCCAGGGGAACTGAAGCTTTCTTT. Rearrangement joined TRBV7-7 to TRBJ1-1; the D region possibly corresponds to TRBD1 (6 bases align). CDR1 SSHAT and CDR2 FNYEAQ were looked up in the germline V gene (reference sequence). Inclusive of the bounding cysteine and phenylalanine, the CDR3 is 13 residues long. The only DNA kept is the CDR3, 39 bases in frame from the first base. Deletion took 5 bases off V and 5 bases off J, with a span of 12 bases between the germline ends. With the portions outside the CDR3 filled from the reference TRBV7-7 and TRBJ1-1 genes, the complete variable region becomes GAGVSQSPRYKVTKRGQDVTLRCDPISSHATLYWYQQALGQGPEFLTYFNYEAQPDKSGLPSDRFSAERPEGSISTLTIQRTEQRDSAMYRCASSASRGTEAFFGQGTRLTVV.